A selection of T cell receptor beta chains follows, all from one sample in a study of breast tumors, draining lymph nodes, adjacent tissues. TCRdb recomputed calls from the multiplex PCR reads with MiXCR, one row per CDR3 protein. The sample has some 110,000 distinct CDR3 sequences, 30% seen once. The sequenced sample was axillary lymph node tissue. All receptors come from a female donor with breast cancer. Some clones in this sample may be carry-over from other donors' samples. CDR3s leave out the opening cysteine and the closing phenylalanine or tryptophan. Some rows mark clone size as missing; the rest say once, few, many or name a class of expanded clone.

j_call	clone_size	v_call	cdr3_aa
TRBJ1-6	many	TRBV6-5	ASSHSGGLSSYNSPLH
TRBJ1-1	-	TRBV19	ASSPLAKNTEAF
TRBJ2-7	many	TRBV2	ASSLFYEQY
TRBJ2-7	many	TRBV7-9	ASSPALEQY
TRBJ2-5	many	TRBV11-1	ASSKGQTPTIETQY
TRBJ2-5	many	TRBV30	AWSVLGQVQETQY
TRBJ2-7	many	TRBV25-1	ASSEFRSFILGEQY
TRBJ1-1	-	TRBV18	ASSPPDRIGTEAF
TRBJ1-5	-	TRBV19	ASRIQENSNQPQH
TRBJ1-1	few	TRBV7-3	ASRRGMNTEAF
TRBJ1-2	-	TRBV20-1	SARDLVAGGYT
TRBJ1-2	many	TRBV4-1	ASSQERTDYYGYT
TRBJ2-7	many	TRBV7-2	ASSLARSPTYEQY
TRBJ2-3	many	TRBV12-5	ASGFERDTDTQY
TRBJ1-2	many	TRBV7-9	ASSLRGRPNYT
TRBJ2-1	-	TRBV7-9	ASSSPWLAGRRGYNEQF
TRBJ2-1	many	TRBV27	ASSFRGSSYNEQF
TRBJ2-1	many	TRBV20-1	SARDGPGLYLNEQF
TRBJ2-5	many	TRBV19	ASSPSSGGGVRETQS
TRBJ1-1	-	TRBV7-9	ASSKATEAF
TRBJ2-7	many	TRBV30	AWTTGTSGLSSYEQY
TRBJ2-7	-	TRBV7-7	ASSPTGPTFYEQY
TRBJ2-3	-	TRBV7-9	ASSSRQGWTDTQY
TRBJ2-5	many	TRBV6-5	ASSPAGGPWETQY
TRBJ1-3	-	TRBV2	ASSEIGWTGYSYTIY
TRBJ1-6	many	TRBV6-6	ASSYSGRENSPLH
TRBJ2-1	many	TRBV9	ASSVAPPPQTLNEQF
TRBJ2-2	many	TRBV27	ASSLSGAGELF
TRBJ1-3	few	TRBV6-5	ASSSLPPKSGNTIY
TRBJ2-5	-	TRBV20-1	SALLAGGPGTQY
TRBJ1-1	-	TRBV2	ASRRGQGSTEAF
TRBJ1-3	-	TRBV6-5	ASSPRAATSGNTIY
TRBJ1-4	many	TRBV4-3	ASSQETGGWSNEKLF
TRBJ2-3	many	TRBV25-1	ASSEYGTVNSTDTQY
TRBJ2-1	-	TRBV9	ASSLGGTYNEQS